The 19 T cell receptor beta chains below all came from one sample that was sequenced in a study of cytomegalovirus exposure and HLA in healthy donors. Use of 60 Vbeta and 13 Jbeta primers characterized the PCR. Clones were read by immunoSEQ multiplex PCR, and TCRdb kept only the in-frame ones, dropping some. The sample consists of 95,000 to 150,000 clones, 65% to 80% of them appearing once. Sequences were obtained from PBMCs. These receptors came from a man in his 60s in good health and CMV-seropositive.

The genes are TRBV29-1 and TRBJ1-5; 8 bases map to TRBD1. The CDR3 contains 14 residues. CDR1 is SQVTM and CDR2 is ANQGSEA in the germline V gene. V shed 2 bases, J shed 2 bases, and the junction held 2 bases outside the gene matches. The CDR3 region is CSVENRGGNQPQHF. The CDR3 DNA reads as TGCAGCGTTGAAAACAGGGGGGGCAATCAGCCCCAGCATTTT.

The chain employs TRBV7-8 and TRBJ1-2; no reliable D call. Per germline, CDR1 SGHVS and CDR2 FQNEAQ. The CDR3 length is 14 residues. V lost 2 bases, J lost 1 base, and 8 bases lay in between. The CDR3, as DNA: TGTGCCAGCAGCTTAACCAGAAGTAACTATGGCTACACCTTC. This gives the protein CASSLTRSNYGYTF.

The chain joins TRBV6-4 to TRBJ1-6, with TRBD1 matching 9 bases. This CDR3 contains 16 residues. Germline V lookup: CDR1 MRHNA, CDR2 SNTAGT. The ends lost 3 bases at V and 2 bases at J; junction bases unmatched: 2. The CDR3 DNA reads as TGTGCCAGCAGTGAGACAGGGGGAACCTATAATTCACCCCTCCACTTT. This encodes CASSETGGTYNSPLHF.

This chain's CDR3 is CASSLGGGRRYQPQHF. CDR3 coding DNA: TGTGCCAGCAGCTTAGGCGGGGGCCGAAGGTATCAGCCCCAGCATTTT. The chain couples TRBV7-6 to TRBJ1-5, with a possible D match to TRBD1 (6 bases). In germline, CDR1 is SGHVS, CDR2 FNYEAQ. CDR3 length: 16 amino acids. V lost 1 base to trimming and J lost 5 bases, with 15 bases between them. The variable domain in full, with the rest retrieved from reference TRBV7-6 and TRBJ1-5, is GAGVSQSPRYKVTKRGQDVALRCDPISGHVSLYWYRQALGQGPEFLTYFNYEAQQDKSGLPNDRFSAERPEGSISTLTIQRTEQRDSAMYRCASSLGGGRRYQPQHFGDGTRLSIL.

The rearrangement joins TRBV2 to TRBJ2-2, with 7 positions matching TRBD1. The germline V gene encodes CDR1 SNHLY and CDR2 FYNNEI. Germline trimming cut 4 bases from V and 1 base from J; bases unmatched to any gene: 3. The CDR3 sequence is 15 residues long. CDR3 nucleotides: TGTGCCAGCAGTGGAAGGACAGGGAACACCGGGGAGCTGTTTTTT. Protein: CASSGRTGNTGELFF.

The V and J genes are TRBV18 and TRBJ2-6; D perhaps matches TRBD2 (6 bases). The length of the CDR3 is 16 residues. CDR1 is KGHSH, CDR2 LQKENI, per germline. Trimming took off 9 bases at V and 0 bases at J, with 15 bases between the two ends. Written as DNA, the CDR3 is TGTGCCAGTGCCGGGACTTATTTCTCTGGGGCCAACGTCCTGACTTTC. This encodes CASAGTYFSGANVLTF.

The CDR3 region has the DNA TGTGCCAGCAGCGTTGGGACGGGAGGGGAAAAACTGTTTTTT. Translation gives CASSVGTGGEKLFF. The gene calls are TRBV9 and TRBJ1-4; TRBD1 is a possible D gene (5 bases). Trimming pared 2 bases from V and 8 bases from J, leaving 13 bases between. Germline-derived CDR1 and CDR2 are SGDLS and YYNGEE. The CDR3 extends over 14 amino acids.

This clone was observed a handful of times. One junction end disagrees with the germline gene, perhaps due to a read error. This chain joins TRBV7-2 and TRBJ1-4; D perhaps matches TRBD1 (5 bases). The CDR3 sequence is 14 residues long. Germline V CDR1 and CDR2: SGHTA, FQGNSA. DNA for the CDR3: TGTGCCAGCAGACAGACAGCAACAAATGAAAAACTGTTTTTT. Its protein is CASRQTATNEKLFF.

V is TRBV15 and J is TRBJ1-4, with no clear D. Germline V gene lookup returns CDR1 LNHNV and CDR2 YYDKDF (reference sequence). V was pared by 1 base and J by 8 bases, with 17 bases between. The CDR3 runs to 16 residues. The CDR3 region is CATSRARSGIREKLFF. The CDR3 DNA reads TGTGCCACCAGCAGAGCTAGATCCGGGATACGGGAAAAACTGTTTTTT. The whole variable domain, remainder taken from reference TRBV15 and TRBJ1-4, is DAMVIQNPRYQVTQFGKPVTLSCSQTLNHNVMYWYQQKSSQAPKLLFHYYDKDFNNEADTPDNFQSRRPNTSFCFLDIRSPGLGDTAMYLCATSRARSGIREKLFFGSGTQLSVL.

The CDR3 DNA is TGTGCCAGCTCACCGGACTCTCTAAGTGGTTGGGGCCAAGAGACCCAGTACTTC. It yields the protein CASSPDSLSGWGQETQYF. The gene calls are TRBV18 and TRBJ2-5, with D possibly TRBD2 on 5 matching bases. The CDR3 has 18 amino acids. The germline CDR1 and CDR2 sequences are KGHSH and LQKENI. The V end was cut by 3 bases, the J end by 1 base, with 21 bases between.

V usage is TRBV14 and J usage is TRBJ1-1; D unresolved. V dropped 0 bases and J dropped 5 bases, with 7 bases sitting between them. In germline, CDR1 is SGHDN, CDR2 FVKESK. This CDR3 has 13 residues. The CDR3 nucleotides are TGTGCCAGCAGCCAAGATTTGAGGACTGAAGCTTTCTTT. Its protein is CASSQDLRTEAFF.

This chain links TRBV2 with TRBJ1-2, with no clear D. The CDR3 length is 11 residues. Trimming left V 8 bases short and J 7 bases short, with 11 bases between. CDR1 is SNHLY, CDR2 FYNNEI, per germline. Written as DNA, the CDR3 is TGTGCCAGCGGAGACCTGGCTGGCTACACCTTC. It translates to CASGDLAGYTF.

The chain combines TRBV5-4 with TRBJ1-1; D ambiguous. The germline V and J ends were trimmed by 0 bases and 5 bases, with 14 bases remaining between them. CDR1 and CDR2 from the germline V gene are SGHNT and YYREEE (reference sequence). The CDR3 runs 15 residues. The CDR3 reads CASSLVWASGTEAFF. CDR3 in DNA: TGTGCCAGCAGCTTGGTCTGGGCCTCGGGGACTGAAGCTTTCTTT.

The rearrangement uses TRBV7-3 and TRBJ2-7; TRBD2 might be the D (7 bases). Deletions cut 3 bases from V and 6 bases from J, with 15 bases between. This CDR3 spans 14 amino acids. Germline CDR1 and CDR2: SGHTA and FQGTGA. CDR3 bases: TGTGCCAGCAGCTTTGGGGGGGGGCTAGGCGAGCAGTACTTC. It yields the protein CASSFGGGLGEQYF. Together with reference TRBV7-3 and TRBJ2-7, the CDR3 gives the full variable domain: GAGVSQTPSNKVTEKGKYVELRCDPISGHTALYWYRQSLGQGPEFLIYFQGTGAADDSGLPNDRFFAVRPEGSVSTLKIQRTERGDSAVYLCASSFGGGLGEQYFGPGTRLTVT.

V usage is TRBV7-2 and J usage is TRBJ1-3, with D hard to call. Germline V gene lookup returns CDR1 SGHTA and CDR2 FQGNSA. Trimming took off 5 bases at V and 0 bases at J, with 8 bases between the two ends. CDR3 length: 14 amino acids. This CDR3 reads CASSPWSSGNTIYF. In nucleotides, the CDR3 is TGTGCCAGCAGCCCCTGGAGCTCTGGAAACACCATATATTTT.

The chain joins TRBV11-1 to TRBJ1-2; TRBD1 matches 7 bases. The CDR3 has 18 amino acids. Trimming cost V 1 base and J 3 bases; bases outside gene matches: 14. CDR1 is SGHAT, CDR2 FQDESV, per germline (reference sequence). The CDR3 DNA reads TGTGCCAGCAGCTTAGATAACCAACAGGGGCAGGAGCACTATGGCTACACCTTC. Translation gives CASSLDNQQGQEHYGYTF.

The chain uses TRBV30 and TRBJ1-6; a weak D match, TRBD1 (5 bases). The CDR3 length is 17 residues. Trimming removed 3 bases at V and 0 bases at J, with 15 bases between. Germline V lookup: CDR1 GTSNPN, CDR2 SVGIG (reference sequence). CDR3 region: CAWSVLGGSSYNSPLHF. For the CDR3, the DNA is TGTGCCTGGAGCGTCCTCGGGGGGTCCTCCTATAATTCACCCCTCCACTTT. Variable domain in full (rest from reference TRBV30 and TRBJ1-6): SQTIHQWPATLVQPVGSPLSLECTVEGTSNPNLYWYRQAAGRGLQLLFYSVGIGQISSEVPQNLSASRPQDRQFILSSKKLLLSDSGFYLCAWSVLGGSSYNSPLHFGNGTRLTVT.

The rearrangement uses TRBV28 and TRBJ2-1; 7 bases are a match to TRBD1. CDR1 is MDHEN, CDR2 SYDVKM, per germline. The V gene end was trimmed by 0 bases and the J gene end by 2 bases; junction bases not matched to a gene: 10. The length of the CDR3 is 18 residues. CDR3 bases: TGTGCCAGCAGTTTATGGGACAGGATAATTGGGGCCTACAATGAGCAGTTCTTC. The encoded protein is CASSLWDRIIGAYNEQFF.

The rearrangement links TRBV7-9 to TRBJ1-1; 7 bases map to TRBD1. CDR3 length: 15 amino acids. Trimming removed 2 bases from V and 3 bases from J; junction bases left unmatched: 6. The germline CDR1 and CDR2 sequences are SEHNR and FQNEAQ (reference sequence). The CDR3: CASSLLQGIDTEAFF. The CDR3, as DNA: TGTGCCAGCAGCTTACTACAGGGGATCGACACTGAAGCTTTCTTT. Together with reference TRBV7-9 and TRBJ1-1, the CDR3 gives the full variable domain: DTGVSQNPRHKITKRGQNVTFRCDPISEHNRLYWYRQTLGQGPEFLTYFQNEAQLEKSRLLSDRFSAERPKGSFSTLEIQRTEQGDSAMYLCASSLLQGIDTEAFFGQGTRLTVV.